Below, one TCR beta chain is given with its context. Assay: immunoSEQ multiplex PCR; the TCRdb copy retains only in-frame clones and omits some. The data hold tens of thousands of clones, with 80% observed a single time. This sample stems from a study of T cell responses to AZD1222 COVID-19 vaccine. CDR3 length: 16 amino acids. The sequencing here drew on peripheral blood, taken on day 0 of AZD1222 vaccination. This TCR came from an adult in good health. The V call is TRBV21-1, the J call TRBJ1-3; the table's D call, TRBD1, was not checked against the DNA. TRBV21-1 is assigned pseudogene status. The CDR3 is CASSRDRGRVGNTIYF. The CDR3 DNA follows: TGTGCCAGCTCGCGGGACAGGGGGCGGGTTGGAAACACCATATATTTT.